One T cell receptor (beta chain) is described in this entry. This clone's antigen is unknown. Base quality data are lacking; no much larger clone is found one base away. CDR1 MDHEN and CDR2 SYDVKM are derived from the germline V gene. The germline V and J ends show losses of 3 bases and 6 bases respectively, and no gene match explains 4 bases of the junction. The CDR3 spans 13 residues, from the cysteine through the phenylalanine. This entry keeps only the CDR3 DNA: 39 bases, framed from base 1. The sample belongs to a study of blood T cell repertoires in COVID-19 (dated by TCRdb to 2018 to 2021). With respect to the entire study: The collaborator samples originated in the United States, Italy and Spain and spanned the acute and convalescent phases of COVID-19. The material from the prospective study consisted of cDNA or gDNA derived from T cells, B-cell-depleted T cells, or PBMCs. The dataset comprised deeply sampled blood TCRbeta repertoires from subjects exposed to, actively infected with, or recovered from COVID-19. A freely available public database, intended as a resource for researchers studying the immune response to SARS-CoV-2, is where the repertoires were released. Samples were obtained from the ongoing ImmuneRACE study (first 160 participants) and from 1,254 subjects provided by 6 global collaborators. A de-identified subject ID, COVID-19 status, age in years and sex were almost always included in the sample metadata. Where available, HLA class I and class II types were obtained from metadata supplied by the sample provider rather than from assay-based typing.

TCRbeta CDR3 regions were amplified from genomic DNA by means of the immunoSEQ Assay, a bias-controlled multiplex PCR. Per the original workflow: The number of nucleated cells in each sample was estimated from the amplification of reference gene primers within the assay. To quantify the absolute abundance of each unique TCRbeta CDR3 rearrangement, sequence reads were collapsed and filtered. Productive Simpson clonality was computed per sample as the square root of Simpson's diversity index over productive rearrangements. The table was pulled from immuneACCESS by TCRdb, which kept in-frame rearrangements only. Such tables lose some clones; where checked, under half of the loss comes from unresolved V genes, and the rest has no known cause. Clonal size and the V and J genes are those of that table, whereas D and trimming came from the DNA. For this sample there are about 330,000 clones; 92% appear just once. Together, the top ten hold roughly 18% of the sample.

Enrolling through a virtual design, the prospective study's participants ranged in age from roughly 18 to 95 years and lived across 20 to 30 United States geographic areas. Cohort assignment in the prospective study relied on participant-reported clinical history from a screening survey and a study questionnaire. Recovered participants in ImmuneRACE Cohort 3 were defined as having two consecutive negative NP/OP PCR tests, clearance from a healthcare professional, or resolution of symptoms. In the prospective study, whole blood, serum and a nasopharyngeal or oropharyngeal swab were collected from each participant by mobile phlebotomists. Over an approximately 2-month period, participants in the prospective study had the option of providing additional blood draws and questionnaires. Before DNA extraction, blood samples from the prospective study were shipped at room temperature or frozen. Overall results and qualifications from the work: The amount of clinical and demographic metadata varied by source and participant and was provided uncurated.

Specimen: PBMCs or T cells enriched from blood (not recorded which). The TCR was taken from a woman aged 25 to 39 who had recovered from COVID-19. Recombination linked TRBV28 to TRBJ1-2, and TRBD1 matches 7 of the central bases. For the CDR3, the sequence is CASSFSGQDGYTF. The DNA sequence is as follows: TGTGCCAGCAGTTTTTCCGGACAGGATGGCTACACCTTC.